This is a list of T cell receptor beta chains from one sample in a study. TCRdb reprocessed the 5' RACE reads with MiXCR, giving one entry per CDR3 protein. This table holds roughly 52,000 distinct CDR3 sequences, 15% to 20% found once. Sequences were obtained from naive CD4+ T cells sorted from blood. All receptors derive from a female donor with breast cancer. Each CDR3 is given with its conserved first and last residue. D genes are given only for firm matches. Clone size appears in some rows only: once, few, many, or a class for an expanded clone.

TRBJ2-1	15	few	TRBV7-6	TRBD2	CASSLAAGGYNEQFF	TGTGCCAGCAGCTTAGCAGCGGGAGGGTACAATGAGCAGTTCTTC
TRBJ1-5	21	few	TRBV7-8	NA	CASSPGGTHRDLRRGNQPQHF	TGTGCCAGCTCCCCAGGCGGGACCCATAGGGACCTTCGAAGGGGCAATCAGCCCCAGCATTTT
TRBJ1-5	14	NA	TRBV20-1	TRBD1	CSARTGVDNQPQHF	TGCAGTGCCCGGACAGGGGTTGACAATCAGCCCCAGCATTTT
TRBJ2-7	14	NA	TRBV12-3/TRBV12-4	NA	CASSYLGRPYEQYF	TGTGCCAGCAGTTATCTCGGCAGGCCCTACGAGCAGTACTTC
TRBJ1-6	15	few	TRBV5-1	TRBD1	CASSLPDRRTSPLHF	TGCGCCAGCAGCTTGCCGGACAGGCGGACATCACCCCTCCACTTT
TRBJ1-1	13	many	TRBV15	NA	CATSIGVLREAFF	TGTGCCACCAGCATAGGAGTACTAAGGGAAGCTTTCTTT
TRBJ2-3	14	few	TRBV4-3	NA	CASSPGSGADTQYF	TGCGCCAGCAGCCCCGGATCGGGGGCAGATACGCAGTATTTT
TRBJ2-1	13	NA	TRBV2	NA	CTSSEEGGDEQFF	TGTACCAGCAGTGAAGAGGGCGGGGATGAGCAGTTCTTC
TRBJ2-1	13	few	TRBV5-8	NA	CASCQSSYNEQFF	TGTGCCAGCTGCCAATCTTCTTACAATGAGCAGTTCTTC
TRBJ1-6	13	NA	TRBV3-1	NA	CASSQGGSSPLHF	TGTGCCAGCAGCCAAGGAGGTTCATCACCCCTCCACTTT
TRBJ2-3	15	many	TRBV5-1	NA	CASSSAEYVADTQYF	TGCGCCAGCAGCTCCGCAGAGTATGTGGCAGATACGCAGTATTTT
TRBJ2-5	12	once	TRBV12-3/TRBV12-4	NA	CASSPLGATQYF	TGTGCCAGCAGCCCGCTTGGGGCCACCCAGTACTTC
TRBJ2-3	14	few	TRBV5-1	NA	CASSDGRGGDTQYF	TGCGCCAGCAGCGACGGGAGAGGTGGAGATACGCAGTATTTT
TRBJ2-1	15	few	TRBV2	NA	CASSGALGPYNEQFF	TGTGCCAGTAGTGGGGCCCTTGGTCCCTACAATGAGCAGTTCTTC
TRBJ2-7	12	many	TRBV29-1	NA	CSVIPAGDEQYF	TGCAGCGTTATCCCCGCCGGGGACGAGCAGTACTTC